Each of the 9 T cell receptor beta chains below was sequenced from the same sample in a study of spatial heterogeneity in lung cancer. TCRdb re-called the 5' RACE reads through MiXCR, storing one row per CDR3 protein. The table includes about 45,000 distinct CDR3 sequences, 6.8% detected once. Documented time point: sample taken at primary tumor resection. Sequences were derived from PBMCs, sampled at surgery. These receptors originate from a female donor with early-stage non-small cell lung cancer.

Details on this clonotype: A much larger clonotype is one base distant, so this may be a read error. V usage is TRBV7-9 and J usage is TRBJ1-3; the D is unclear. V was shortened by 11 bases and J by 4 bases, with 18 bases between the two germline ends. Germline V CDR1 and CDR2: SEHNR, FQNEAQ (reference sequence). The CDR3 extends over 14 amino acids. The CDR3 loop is CAGTPEYLGNTIYF. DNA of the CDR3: TGTGCCGGCACCCCCGAGTATCTGGGAAACACCATATATTTT.

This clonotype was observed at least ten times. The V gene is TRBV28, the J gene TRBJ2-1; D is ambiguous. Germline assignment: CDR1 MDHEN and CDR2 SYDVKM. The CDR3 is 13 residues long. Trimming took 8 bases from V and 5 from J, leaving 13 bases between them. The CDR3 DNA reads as TGTGCCAGCCGCGAGAATGGTCACAATGAGCAGTTCTTC. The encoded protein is CASRENGHNEQFF.

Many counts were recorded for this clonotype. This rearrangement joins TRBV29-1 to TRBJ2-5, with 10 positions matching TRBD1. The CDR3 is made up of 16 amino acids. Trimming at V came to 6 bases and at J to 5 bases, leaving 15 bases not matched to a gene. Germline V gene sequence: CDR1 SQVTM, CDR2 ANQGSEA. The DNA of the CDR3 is TGCAGCGTACCCCTAGATGGACAGGGGGTTGGGGAGACCCAGTACTTC. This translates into CSVPLDGQGVGETQYF.

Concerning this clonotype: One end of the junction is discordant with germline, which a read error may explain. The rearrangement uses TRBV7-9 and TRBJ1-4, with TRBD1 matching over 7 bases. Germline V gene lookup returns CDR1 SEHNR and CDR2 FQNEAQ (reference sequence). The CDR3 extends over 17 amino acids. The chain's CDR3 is CTSSSRGGGEGNEKLFF. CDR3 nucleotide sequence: TGTACCAGCAGCTCCCGCGGAGGGGGCGAGGGGAATGAAAAACTGTTTTTT.

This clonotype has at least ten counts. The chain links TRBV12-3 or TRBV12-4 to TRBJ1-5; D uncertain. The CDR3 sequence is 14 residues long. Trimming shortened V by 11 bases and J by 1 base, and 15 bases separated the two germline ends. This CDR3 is CAVKRGGSNQPQHF. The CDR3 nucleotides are TGTGCCGTCAAACGGGGAGGGAGCAATCAGCCCCAGCATTTT.

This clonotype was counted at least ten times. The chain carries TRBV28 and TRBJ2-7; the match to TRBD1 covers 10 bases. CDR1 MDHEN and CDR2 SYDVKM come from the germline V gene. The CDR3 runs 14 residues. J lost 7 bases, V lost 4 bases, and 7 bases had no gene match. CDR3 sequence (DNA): TGTGCCAGCAGTTCGGGACAGGGGATTGATGAGCAGTACTTC. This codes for CASSSGQGIDEQYF.

This CDR3 is CASSVWEAPGEKLFF. CDR3 DNA: TGTGCCAGCAGCGTCTGGGAGGCCCCGGGGGAAAAACTGTTTTTT. The chain links TRBV9 to TRBJ1-4; D unresolved. The CDR3 contains 15 residues. Trimming stripped 2 bases from V and 8 bases from J, with 16 bases between. CDR1 is SGDLS, CDR2 YYNGEE, per germline.

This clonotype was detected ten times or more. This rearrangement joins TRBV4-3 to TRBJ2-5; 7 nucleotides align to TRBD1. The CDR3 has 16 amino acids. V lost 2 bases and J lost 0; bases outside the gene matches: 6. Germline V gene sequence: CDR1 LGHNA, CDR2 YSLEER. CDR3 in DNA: TGCGCCAGCAGCCAACAAGGGACAGCTAACCAAGAGACCCAGTACTTC. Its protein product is CASSQQGTANQETQYF.

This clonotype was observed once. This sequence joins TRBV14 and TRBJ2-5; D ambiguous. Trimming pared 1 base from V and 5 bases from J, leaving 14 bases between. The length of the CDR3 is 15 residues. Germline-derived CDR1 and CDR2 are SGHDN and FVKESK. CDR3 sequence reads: CASSQVAITYETQYF. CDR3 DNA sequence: TGTGCCAGCAGCCAAGTCGCGATTACCTACGAGACCCAGTACTTC.